This T cell receptor (beta chain) stems from a study of HIV-infected patients and healthy controls. Across the whole study: CD4 counts in about 90% of the 16 patients increased modestly yet significantly but stayed below normal.

Antiretroviral therapy had run roughly three months, about 14 weeks, before follow-up blood collection. Whole blood was used without fractionation, so all unsorted peripheral T cells were included. Study-level points and caveats: The diversity differences were not explained by slight age and sex differences between study cohorts.

Concerning this clonotype: Its specificity is not known.

Looked up from germline, CDR1 is KGHSH and CDR2 is LQKENI. This CDR3 spans 15 amino acids. J gave up 1 base and V 6 bases, and 4 bases lay outside the gene matches. cDNA was made from about 500 ng RNA using alpha and beta constant primers. Using multiplexing indices, alpha and beta chain libraries were generated apart by chain-specific third strand synthesis. TCRdb passed the 5' RACE reads through MiXCR, listing each CDR3 protein once. The data contain over 6,500 distinct CDR3 sequences, about 10% of them singletons. The sequencing used blood, collected during antiretroviral therapy. The TCR comes from an adult with HIV infection. The rearrangement uses TRBV18 and TRBJ2-3; 10 nucleotides line up with TRBD2. This CDR3 reads CASSFGTSGTDTQYF. In DNA form, the CDR3 reads TGTGCCAGCTCGTTCGGGACTAGCGGCACAGATACGCAGTATTTT.